Following are 26 T cell receptor beta chains from one sample sequenced in a study of blood T cell repertoires in COVID-19 (dated by TCRdb to about 2020). The library came from the immunoSEQ multiplex PCR assay. This is the immuneACCESS table as TCRdb keeps it, with only in-frame sequences that have V and J called. A part of the clones is gone; compared with another copy, unresolved V genes explain less than half, and the rest is unexplained. The sample profile shows approximately 480,000 clones; roughly nine tenths of them were found once. The leading ten clones occupy 0.9% of the sample. The specimen was peripheral blood. The receptors originated from a man aged 18 to 29 with COVID-19, enrolled during active disease.

The rearrangement links TRBV19 to TRBJ2-2; D remains ambiguous. Trimming removed 10 bases from V and 3 bases from J, with 9 bases in between. The CDR3 covers 12 residues. Per germline, CDR1 LNHDA and CDR2 SQIVND (reference sequence). The CDR3 region is CATRVHTGELFF. In DNA form, the CDR3 reads TGTGCCACCCGGGTCCACACCGGGGAGCTGTTTTTT.

J is TRBJ2-3 and V is TRBV2; tentative D call: TRBD2 (6 bases). Trimming stripped 6 bases from V and 3 bases from J, with 7 bases between. CDR1 is SNHLY and CDR2 is FYNNEI in the germline V gene. The CDR3 sequence is 12 residues long. The CDR3 reads CASRGTTDTQYF. The CDR3 DNA sequence: TGTGCCAGCAGGGGGACTACAGATACGCAGTATTTT.

The CDR3 coding sequence is TGTGCCAGCTCACCGGTCCGGGAGAACACTGAAGCTTTCTTT. Encoded protein: CASSPVRENTEAFF. This chain joins TRBV18 and TRBJ1-1, with no clear D. V was cut by 3 bases and J by 1 base, with 9 bases left in between. The V gene's germline CDR1 is KGHSH and CDR2 LQKENI. This CDR3 has 14 residues. The full variable domain, with the rest looked up from reference TRBV18 and TRBJ1-1, is NAGVMQNPRHLVRRRGQEARLRCSPMKGHSHVYWYRQLPEEGLKFMVYLQKENIIDESGMPKERFSAEFPKEGPSILRIQQVVRGDSAAYFCASSPVRENTEAFFGQGTRLTVV.

The CDR3 here is CASSLGTGSTDTQYF. CDR3 coding DNA: TGTGCCAGCAGTTTAGGCACAGGGAGCACAGATACGCAGTATTTT. The rearrangement uses TRBV27 and TRBJ2-3, with TRBD1 as a possible D gene (6 bases). The CDR3 extends over 15 amino acids. Trimming removed 2 bases from V and 0 bases from J, with 9 bases in between. Looked up from germline, CDR1 is MNHEY and CDR2 is SMNVEV (reference sequence).

This clone was counted only a few times. This chain joins TRBV9 and TRBJ2-2; possibly TRBD1 for D (6 bases). V lost 7 bases and J lost 5, with 21 bases in between. The germline V gene encodes CDR1 SGDLS and CDR2 YYNGEE. The CDR3 is made up of 16 amino acids. This CDR3 is CASSRRQDSWTGELFF. CDR3 DNA sequence: TGTGCCAGCTCCCGTCGACAGGATAGCTGGACCGGGGAGCTGTTTTTT.

The J gene is TRBJ1-1, the V gene TRBV5-1, with 9 positions matching TRBD1. The CDR3 covers 14 residues. V lost 3 bases and J lost 7; bases outside the gene matches: 7. The germline V gene encodes CDR1 SGHRS and CDR2 YFSETQ. This CDR3 is CASSWTTGGDEAFF. CDR3 nucleotides: TGCGCCAGCAGCTGGACCACAGGGGGCGATGAAGCTTTCTTT. Supplemented by reference TRBV5-1 and TRBJ1-1, the full variable domain reads KAGVTQTPRYLIKTRGQQVTLSCSPISGHRSVSWYQQTPGQGLQFLFEYFSETQRNKGNFPGRFSGRQFSNSRSEMNVSTLELGDSALYLCASSWTTGGDEAFFGQGTRLTVV.

The V gene is TRBV27, the J gene TRBJ1-5; 7 nucleotides align to TRBD1. V was clipped by 8 bases and J by 7 bases; unmatched bases: 11. The CDR3 has 14 residues. Germline CDR1 reads MNHEY; CDR2 reads SMNVEV (reference sequence). The CDR3 sequence is CASREGQLGQPQHF. The CDR3 nucleotides are TGTGCCAGCCGAGAGGGACAGCTAGGCCAGCCCCAGCATTTT.

V gene TRBV28 combines with J gene TRBJ2-5, with D unresolved. Trimming took off 2 bases at V and 5 bases at J, with 3 bases between the two ends. The germline CDR1 and CDR2 sequences are MDHEN and SYDVKM. This CDR3 region has 11 residues. This CDR3 reads CASSLRETQYF. The CDR3 coding sequence is TGTGCCAGCAGTTTACGGGAGACCCAGTACTTC.

A few counts support this clone. The chain employs TRBV7-2 and TRBJ1-6; D unclear. Germline V CDR1 and CDR2: SGHTA, FQGNSA. The ends were cut back, 3 bases at V and 7 bases at J, with 10 bases in the middle. The CDR3 runs to 14 residues. The chain's CDR3 is CASSLTSRNSPLHF. As DNA, the CDR3 is TGTGCCAGCAGCTTGACCTCTAGGAATTCACCCCTCCACTTT.

This clone was detected only once. This chain uses TRBV9 with TRBJ2-1, with a tentative D call TRBD1 (5 bases). The germline V gene has CDR1 SGDLS and CDR2 YYNGEE. The V end lost 0 bases, the J end lost 5 bases, and 6 bases lay between the germline ends. The CDR3 has 13 residues. The DNA for the CDR3 is TGTGCCAGCAGCGTAGCGGACAACAATGAGCAGTTCTTC. Encoded protein: CASSVADNNEQFF.

This clone was picked up a small number of times. CDR3 sequence (DNA): TGCAGCGTTGAGCGGAGACTGACTAACTATGGCTACACCTTC. As protein: CSVERRLTNYGYTF. The chain recombines TRBV29-1 with TRBJ1-2; D unclear. The CDR3 loop spans 14 amino acids. V was cut by 3 bases and J by 0 bases, with 11 bases left in between. CDR1 SQVTM and CDR2 ANQGSEA come from the germline V gene. Combining the CDR3 with reference TRBV29-1 and TRBJ1-2 gives the whole variable domain SAVISQKPSRDICQRGTSLTIQCQVDSQVTMMFWYRQQPGQSLTLIATANQGSEATYESGFVIDKFPISRPNLTFSTLTVSNMSPEDSSIYLCSVERRLTNYGYTFGSGTRLTVV.

The chain carries TRBV4-2 and TRBJ1-2; maybe TRBD1 (5 bases). Deletions cut 1 base from V and 8 bases from J, with 8 bases between. This CDR3 region has 12 residues. CDR1 and CDR2 (germline): LGHNA, YNFKEQ. This chain's CDR3 is CASSQVGLGYTF. The CDR3 DNA is TGTGCCAGCAGCCAAGTGGGGCTAGGCTACACCTTC.

This chain uses TRBV2 with TRBJ2-5, with 7 bases matching TRBD2. CDR3 length: 15 residues. V lost 1 base, J lost 4 bases, and 6 bases stayed unmatched. CDR1 and CDR2 from the germline V gene are SNHLY and FYNNEI. CDR3 sequence: CASSEGAGVGETQYF. DNA for the CDR3: TGTGCCAGCAGTGAAGGGGCGGGGGTTGGAGAGACCCAGTACTTC.

The V gene is TRBV6-5, the J gene TRBJ1-2, with TRBD1 matching over 7 bases. Germline V gene lookup returns CDR1 MNHEY and CDR2 SVGAGI. CDR3 size: 16 residues. J was trimmed by 4 bases and V by 2 bases; bases with no gene match: 10. For the CDR3, the DNA is TGTGCCAGCAGTTACCCCAGTCTCCCAGGGGGCTATGGCTACACCTTC. This sequence encodes CASSYPSLPGGYGYTF.

The J gene is TRBJ2-1, the V gene TRBV7-8, with TRBD2 matching 9 bases. There are 16 residues in the CDR3. After removal of 4 bases from V and 8 bases from J, the junction contained 12 bases not matched to a gene. Germline loops: CDR1 SGHVS, CDR2 FQNEAQ. Here the CDR3 DNA reads TGTGCCAGCAGCTCCGCCCGAGCGGGAGGCTCATATGAGCAGTTCTTC. This encodes CASSSARAGGSYEQFF.

V usage is TRBV29-1 and J usage is TRBJ2-3; 7 bases line up with TRBD1. This CDR3 region has 15 residues. The J segment lost 0 bases and the V segment lost 1 base, leaving 4 bases of the junction unmatched. From germline, CDR1 is SQVTM and CDR2 ANQGSEA. The CDR3 sequence is CSVEGTGASTDTQYF. The CDR3 nucleotides are TGCAGCGTTGAAGGGACAGGCGCTAGCACAGATACGCAGTATTTT.

The genes are TRBV7-9 and TRBJ1-1; D is undetermined. The CDR3 length is 12 residues. The V end was cut by 3 bases, the J end by 0 bases, with 2 bases between. Germline CDR1 reads SEHNR; CDR2 reads FQNEAQ (reference sequence). Here the CDR3 DNA reads TGTGCCAGCAGCTTCATGAACACTGAAGCTTTCTTT. Its translation: CASSFMNTEAFF.

The chain links TRBV5-1 to TRBJ2-7, with no clear D. This CDR3 is 13 amino acids long. V dropped 4 bases and J dropped 6 bases, with 14 bases sitting between them. Germline CDR1 SGHRS, CDR2 YFSETQ. The CDR3 DNA reads as TGCGCCAGCAGCGGTTCGGGTGGATCCGAGCAGTACTTC. It specifies CASSGSGGSEQYF. The complete variable domain, with remaining parts taken from reference TRBV5-1 and TRBJ2-7, reads KAGVTQTPRYLIKTRGQQVTLSCSPISGHRSVSWYQQTPGQGLQFLFEYFSETQRNKGNFPGRFSGRQFSNSRSEMNVSTLELGDSALYLCASSGSGGSEQYFGPGTRLTVT.

The chain links TRBV5-4 to TRBJ2-1; TRBD2 matches 9 bases. From germline, CDR1 is SGHNT and CDR2 YYREEE (reference sequence). V trimming: 4 bases; J trimming: 6 bases; junction bases outside the gene matches: 8. CDR3 length equals 15 residues. CDR3 DNA: TGTGCCAGCAGCCTTGGACTAGCGCAAACCAATGAGCAGTTCTTC. The encoded protein is CASSLGLAQTNEQFF.

This chain uses TRBV10-1 with TRBJ2-3; 8 positions agree with TRBD2. The V segment lost 3 bases and the J segment 4 bases; nucleotides outside the gene matches: 6. This CDR3 is built from 15 residues. In germline, CDR1 is WNHNN, CDR2 SYGVQD (reference sequence). CDR3: CASSDGGLVSDTQYF. CDR3 in DNA: TGCGCCAGCAGTGATGGGGGACTAGTTTCAGATACGCAGTATTTT.

V usage is TRBV30 and J usage is TRBJ2-5, with D tentatively TRBD2 (5 bases). The CDR3 length is 13 residues. CDR1 is GTSNPN and CDR2 is SVGIG in the germline V gene (reference sequence). Trimming took 1 base from V and 3 from J, leaving 9 bases between them. The CDR3 DNA reads as TGTGCCTGGAGTGAGAGCGGAGAAGAGACCCAGTACTTC. Encoded protein: CAWSESGEETQYF.

The V call is TRBV7-9, the J call TRBJ2-7; TRBD2 matches 12 bases. The V segment lost 3 bases and the J segment 5 bases; nucleotides outside the gene matches: 2. Germline-derived CDR1 and CDR2 are SEHNR and FQNEAQ (reference sequence). This CDR3 spans 14 amino acids. The CDR3 bases are TGTGCCAGCAGCTTGACTAGCGGGAGCCACGAGCAGTACTTC. It is translated as CASSLTSGSHEQYF.

This clone was found a few times. The chain has TRBV19 and TRBJ2-2, with 9 bases identical to TRBD1. From germline, CDR1 is LNHDA and CDR2 SQIVND (reference sequence). The CDR3 runs to 15 residues. Unmatched junction bases numbered 8, after V lost 9 bases and J lost 3 bases. The CDR3 DNA sequence: TGTGCCAGCCGACGAGGGACAGGGCACACCGGGGAGCTGTTTTTT. It is translated as CASRRGTGHTGELFF.

This sequence joins TRBV18 and TRBJ2-7, with TRBD2 matching over 8 bases. CDR3 length equals 15 residues. CDR1 is KGHSH, CDR2 LQKENI, per germline. The J segment lost 5 bases and the V segment lost 3 bases, leaving 9 bases of the junction unmatched. The CDR3 region is CASSPSSGSRNEQYF. Here the CDR3 DNA reads TGTGCCAGCTCACCGAGCAGCGGGAGTAGGAACGAGCAGTACTTC.

This chain joins TRBV6-2 or TRBV6-3 and TRBJ2-6; D ambiguous. CDR1 is MNHEY, CDR2 SVGEGT, per germline. The CDR3 is made up of 19 amino acids. The V end was cut by 4 bases, the J end by 0 bases, with 19 bases between. CDR3 amino acids: CASSSWNSQLTSGANVLTF. CDR3 sequence (DNA): TGTGCCAGCAGTTCTTGGAACAGTCAATTGACCTCTGGGGCCAACGTCCTGACTTTC.

The genes are TRBV3-1 (or the pseudogene TRBV3-2) and TRBJ2-7, with 9 positions matching TRBD2. The germline V gene has CDR1 LGHDT and CDR2 YNNKEL (reference sequence). The J segment lost 3 bases and the V segment lost 3 bases, leaving 9 bases of the junction unmatched. The CDR3 loop spans 16 amino acids. The CDR3 DNA follows: TGTGCCAGCAGCCACGGAATTAGCGGGGGTTTCTACGAGCAGTACTTC. Its translation: CASSHGISGGFYEQYF.